These 14 T cell receptor beta chains were sequenced from one sample in a study of T-cell memory formation after mild COVID-19. TCRdb passed the 5' RACE reads through MiXCR, listing each CDR3 protein once. The sample lists over 450,000 distinct CDR3 sequences, roughly 20% occurring once. Sequenced input: PBMCs or a T cell subset sorted from them (not recorded which). The receptors derive from an adult woman who had mild COVID-19 (a few samples of this study predate the infection). Cell type and time point are not known.

The chain uses TRBV29-1 and TRBJ2-1; weak D call: TRBD2 (6 bases). Trimming left V 3 bases short and J 8 bases short, with 8 bases between. This CDR3 contains 11 residues. Germline CDR1 reads SQVTM; CDR2 reads ANQGSEA. The CDR3 DNA sequence: TGCAGCGTTGAGCGGGGCGATGAGCAGTTCTTC. Its translation: CSVERGDEQFF.

The chain has TRBV7-2 and TRBJ1-1; D unclear. The V gene's germline CDR1 is SGHTA and CDR2 FQGNSA. The CDR3 has 12 amino acids. Trimming left V 5 bases short and J 4 bases short, with 8 bases between. The CDR3 spells CASSPAPTEAFF. CDR3 in DNA: TGTGCCAGCAGCCCGGCACCCACTGAAGCTTTCTTT.

The chain recombines TRBV12-3 or TRBV12-4 with TRBJ1-2, with 7 bases lining up with TRBD1. With 2 bases clipped from V and 5 bases from J, the junction kept 8 bases outside the gene matches. The CDR3 is made up of 15 amino acids. The DNA of the CDR3 is TGTGCCAGCAGTTTAAAGGCAGGGGGGACATATGGCTACACCTTC. This translates into CASSLKAGGTYGYTF.

This clonotype has only a few counts. The rearrangement links TRBV6-2 or TRBV6-3 to TRBJ2-1; TRBD1 or TRBD2 may be the D gene (6 bases each). From germline, CDR1 is MNHEY and CDR2 SVGEGT. CDR3 length: 15 amino acids. Trimming pared 7 bases from V and 1 base from J, leaving 14 bases between. The CDR3 spells CASKEGGRSYNEQFF. The DNA for the CDR3 is TGTGCCAGCAAGGAAGGGGGGAGATCCTACAATGAGCAGTTCTTC.

The chain uses TRBV3-1 and TRBJ1-2; 7 positions agree with TRBD1. Germline V gene lookup returns CDR1 LGHDT and CDR2 YNNKEL (reference sequence). This CDR3 contains 16 residues. V was pared by 0 bases and J by 5 bases, with 9 bases of the junction left unmatched. DNA for the CDR3: TGTGCCAGCAGCCAAGAAGACAGGGCAAACTCTTATGGCTACACCTTC. Translated: CASSQEDRANSYGYTF.

This clonotype was observed a few times. The V call is TRBV12-3 or TRBV12-4, the J call TRBJ2-1; D is unresolved. The V end lost 6 bases, the J end lost 8 bases, and 23 bases lay between the germline ends. The CDR3 contains 16 residues. The CDR3 nucleotides read TGTGCCAGCAGCCAAATACCCCTGACCCGCCCGGATGAGCAGTTCTTC. It is translated as CASSQIPLTRPDEQFF.

The rearrangement links TRBV18 to TRBJ1-4, with 7 nucleotides matching TRBD1. CDR3 size: 14 residues. V dropped 5 bases and J dropped 4; count of bases not matched to a gene: 4. Germline CDR1 and CDR2: KGHSH and LQKENI. In DNA form, the CDR3 reads TGTGCCAGCTCAGGTCGGGACAGTAATGAAAAACTGTTTTTT. This encodes CASSGRDSNEKLFF.

This clonotype was counted between two and nine times. DNA of the CDR3: TGCGCCAGCAGCTTGGGGCCTTATTCAGGCACAGATACGCAGTATTTT. Translated, it gives CASSLGPYSGTDTQYF. The V call is TRBV5-1, the J call TRBJ2-3; D is unclear. The V end was cut by 0 bases, the J end by 1 base, with 12 bases between. This CDR3 is built from 16 residues. Germline values: CDR1 SGHRS, CDR2 YFSETQ.

There are a few counts of this clonotype. The rearrangement uses TRBV20-1 and TRBJ2-1, with 9 bases lining up with TRBD1. Germline trimming cut 3 bases from V and 4 bases from J; bases unmatched to any gene: 1. The germline V gene has CDR1 DFQATT and CDR2 SNEGSKA (reference sequence). This CDR3 has 13 residues. CDR3 amino acids: CSARTGGYNEQFF. The DNA for the CDR3 is TGCAGTGCTAGGACAGGGGGTTACAATGAGCAGTTCTTC.

This clonotype was detected only a few times. This chain connects TRBV5-1 to TRBJ2-1; D is possibly TRBD1 or TRBD2 (6 bases each). The V gene lost 0 bases and the J gene lost 1 base, with 11 bases spanning the gap. Germline V gene data show CDR1 as SGHRS and CDR2 as YFSETQ. The CDR3 totals 16 residues. The CDR3 sequence: CASSLDGGGSYNEQFF. The CDR3 DNA follows: TGCGCCAGCAGCTTGGACGGGGGCGGATCCTACAATGAGCAGTTCTTC.

The chain recombines TRBV5-1 with TRBJ2-5; TRBD1 aligns across 10 bases. Germline loops: CDR1 SGHRS, CDR2 YFSETQ. The junction had 7 bases not matched to a gene; V was cut back by 3 bases and J by 5 bases. There are 15 residues in the CDR3. The CDR3 region has the DNA TGCGCCAGCAGCTCGGGACAGGGGATAATGGAGACCCAGTACTTC. Translation: CASSSGQGIMETQYF.

The V call is TRBV19, the J call TRBJ1-2, with 7 positions matching TRBD1. V shed 10 bases, J shed 7 bases, and the junction held 15 bases outside the gene matches. The germline gives CDR1 LNHDA, CDR2 SQIVND (reference sequence). The CDR3 is 14 amino acids. In DNA, the CDR3 is TGTGCCACCGAAAATCCCGGGACAGTAGGTGGCTACACCTTC. This gives the protein CATENPGTVGGYTF.

V and J are TRBV6-5 and TRBJ1-2; D is undetermined. CDR1 and CDR2 (germline): MNHEY, SVGAGI. This CDR3 spans 13 amino acids. Trimming pared 7 bases from V and 3 bases from J, leaving 12 bases between. CDR3 bases: TGTGCCAGCAAGGGAGGGAGTGACTATGGCTACACCTTC. Protein product: CASKGGSDYGYTF.

This clonotype was observed a few times. The genes are TRBV6-5 and TRBJ1-1; 7 bases fit TRBD1. The CDR3 totals 18 residues. Losses at the gene ends were 0 bases for V and 5 bases for J; bases not matched to a gene: 15. Germline CDR1 MNHEY, CDR2 SVGAGI. Here the CDR3 DNA reads TGTGCCAGCAGTTACTCTATGACAGGGATCAACCCCAGGACTGAAGCTTTCTTT. Amino acid sequence: CASSYSMTGINPRTEAFF.